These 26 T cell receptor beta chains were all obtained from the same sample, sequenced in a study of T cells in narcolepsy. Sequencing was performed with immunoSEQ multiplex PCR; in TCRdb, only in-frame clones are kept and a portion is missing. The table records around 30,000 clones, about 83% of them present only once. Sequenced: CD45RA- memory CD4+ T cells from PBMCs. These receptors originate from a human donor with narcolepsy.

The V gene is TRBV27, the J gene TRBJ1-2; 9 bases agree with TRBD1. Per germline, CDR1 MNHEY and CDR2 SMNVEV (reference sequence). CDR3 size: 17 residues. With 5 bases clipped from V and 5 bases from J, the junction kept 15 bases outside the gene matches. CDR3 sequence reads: CASSSWTGVGAGYGYTF. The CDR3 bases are TGTGCCAGCAGTAGCTGGACAGGGGTGGGGGCAGGATATGGCTACACCTTC.

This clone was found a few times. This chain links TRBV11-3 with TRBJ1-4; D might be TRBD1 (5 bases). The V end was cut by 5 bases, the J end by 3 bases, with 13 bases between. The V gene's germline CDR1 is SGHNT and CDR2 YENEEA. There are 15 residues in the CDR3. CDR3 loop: CASSLQGDSNEKLFF. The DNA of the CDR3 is TGTGCCAGCAGCCTCCAGGGTGATTCTAATGAAAAACTGTTTTTT.

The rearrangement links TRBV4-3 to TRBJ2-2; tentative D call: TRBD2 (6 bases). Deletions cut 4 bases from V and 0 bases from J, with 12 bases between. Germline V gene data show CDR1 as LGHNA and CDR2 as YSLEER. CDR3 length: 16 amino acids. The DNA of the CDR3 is TGCGCCAGCAGCCCGTATGCGGGGACGAACACCGGGGAGCTGTTTTTT. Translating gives CASSPYAGTNTGELFF.

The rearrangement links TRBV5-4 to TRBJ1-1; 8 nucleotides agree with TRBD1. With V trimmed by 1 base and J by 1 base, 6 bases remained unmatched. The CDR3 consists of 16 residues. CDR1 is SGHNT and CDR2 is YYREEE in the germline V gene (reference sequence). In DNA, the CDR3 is TGTGCCAGCAGCTTGAATAGAGGACAGGGGAACACTGAAGCTTTCTTT. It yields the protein CASSLNRGQGNTEAFF. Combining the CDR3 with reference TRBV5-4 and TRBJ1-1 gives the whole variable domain ETGVTQSPTHLIKTRGQQVTLRCSSQSGHNTVSWYQQALGQGPQFIFQYYREEENGRGNFPPRFSGLQFPNYSSELNVNALELDDSALYLCASSLNRGQGNTEAFFGQGTRLTVV.

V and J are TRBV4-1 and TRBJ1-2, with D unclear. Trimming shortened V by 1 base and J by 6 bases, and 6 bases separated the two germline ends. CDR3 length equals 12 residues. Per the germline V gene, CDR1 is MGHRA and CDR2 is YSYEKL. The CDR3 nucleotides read TGCGCCAGCAGCCAAGCGGGGAATGGCTACACCTTC. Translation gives CASSQAGNGYTF.

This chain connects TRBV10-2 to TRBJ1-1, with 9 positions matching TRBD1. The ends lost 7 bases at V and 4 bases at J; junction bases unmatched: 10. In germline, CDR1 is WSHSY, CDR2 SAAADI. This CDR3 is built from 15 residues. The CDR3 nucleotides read TGCGCCAGCAACCCACAGGGGGCAGGTAGCACTGAAGCTTTCTTT. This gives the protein CASNPQGAGSTEAFF.

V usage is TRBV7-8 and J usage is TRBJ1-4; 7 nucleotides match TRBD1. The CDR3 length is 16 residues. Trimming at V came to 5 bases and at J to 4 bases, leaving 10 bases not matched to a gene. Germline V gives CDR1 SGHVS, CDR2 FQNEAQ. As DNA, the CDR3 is TGTGCCAGCAGCAAAACCGACAGGGCGGGTAATGAAAAACTGTTTTTT. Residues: CASSKTDRAGNEKLFF.

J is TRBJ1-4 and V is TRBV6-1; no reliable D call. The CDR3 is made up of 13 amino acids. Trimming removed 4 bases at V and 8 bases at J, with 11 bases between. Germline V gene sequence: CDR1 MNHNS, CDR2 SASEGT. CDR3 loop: CASSAGLREKLFF. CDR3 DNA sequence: TGTGCCAGCAGTGCCGGACTCCGGGAAAAACTGTTTTTT.

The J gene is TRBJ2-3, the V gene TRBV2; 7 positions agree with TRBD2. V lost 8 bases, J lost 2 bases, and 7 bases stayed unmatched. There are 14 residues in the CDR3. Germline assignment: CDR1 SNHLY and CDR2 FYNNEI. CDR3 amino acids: CASAVLAATDTQYF. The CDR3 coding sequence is TGTGCCAGCGCAGTCCTAGCGGCCACAGATACGCAGTATTTT.

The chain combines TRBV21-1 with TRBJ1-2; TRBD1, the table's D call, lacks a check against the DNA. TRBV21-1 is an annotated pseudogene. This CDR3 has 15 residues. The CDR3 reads CASSIRQGACYGNTF. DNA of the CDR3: TGTGCCAGCAGCATTAGACAGGGGGCCTGCTATGGCAACACCTTC.

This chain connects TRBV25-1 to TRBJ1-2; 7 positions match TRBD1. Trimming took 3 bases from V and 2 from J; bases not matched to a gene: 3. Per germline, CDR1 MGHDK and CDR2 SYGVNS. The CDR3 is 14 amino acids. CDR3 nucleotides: TGTGCCAGCAGTGAGAAGGACAGGAACTATGGCTACACCTTC. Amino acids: CASSEKDRNYGYTF.

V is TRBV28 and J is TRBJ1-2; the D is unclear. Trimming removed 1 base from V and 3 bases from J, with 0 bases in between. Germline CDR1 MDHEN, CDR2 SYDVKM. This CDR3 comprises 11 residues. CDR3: CASSLYYGYTF. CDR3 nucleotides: TGTGCCAGCAGTTTATACTATGGCTACACCTTC.

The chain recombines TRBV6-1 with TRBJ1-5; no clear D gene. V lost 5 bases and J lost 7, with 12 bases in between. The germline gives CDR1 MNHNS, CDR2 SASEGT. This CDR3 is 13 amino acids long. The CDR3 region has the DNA TGTGCCAGCAGTCCTGAAGTTGAACAGCCCCAGCATTTT. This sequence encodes CASSPEVEQPQHF.

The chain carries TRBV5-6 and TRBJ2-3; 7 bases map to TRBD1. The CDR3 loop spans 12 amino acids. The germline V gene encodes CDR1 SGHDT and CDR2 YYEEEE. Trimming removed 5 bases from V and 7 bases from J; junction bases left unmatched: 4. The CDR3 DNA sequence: TGTGCCAGCAGGCGACAGGGAAATACGCAGTATTTT. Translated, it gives CASRRQGNTQYF.

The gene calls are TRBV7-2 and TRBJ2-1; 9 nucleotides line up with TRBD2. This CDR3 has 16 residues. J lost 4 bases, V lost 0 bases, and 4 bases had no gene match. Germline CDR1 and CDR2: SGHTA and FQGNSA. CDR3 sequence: CASSLAGGGAYNEQFF. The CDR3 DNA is TGTGCCAGCAGCTTAGCGGGCGGGGGGGCTTACAATGAGCAGTTCTTC. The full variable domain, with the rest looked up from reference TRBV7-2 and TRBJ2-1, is GAGVSQSPSNKVTEKGKDVELRCDPISGHTALYWYRQSLGQGLEFLIYFQGNSAPDKSGLPSDRFSAERTGGSVSTLTIQRTQQEDSAVYLCASSLAGGGAYNEQFFGPGTRLTVL.

In DNA, the CDR3 is TGTGCCAGCAGCTTAGTCTCAGGGACGTACTATGGCTACACCTTC. Protein sequence: CASSLVSGTYYGYTF. V is TRBV7-8 and J is TRBJ1-2; possible D gene TRBD1, 5 bases. Germline CDR1 SGHVS, CDR2 FQNEAQ. V gave up 1 base and J gave up 3 bases, with 12 bases separating them. The CDR3 is made up of 15 amino acids.

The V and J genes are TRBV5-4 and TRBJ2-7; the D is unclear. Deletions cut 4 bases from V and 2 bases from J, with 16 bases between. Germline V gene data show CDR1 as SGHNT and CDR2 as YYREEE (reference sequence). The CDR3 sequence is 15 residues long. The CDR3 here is CASSPAGPGTYEQYF. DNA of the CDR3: TGTGCCAGCAGCCCGGCAGGCCCAGGCACCTACGAGCAGTACTTC.

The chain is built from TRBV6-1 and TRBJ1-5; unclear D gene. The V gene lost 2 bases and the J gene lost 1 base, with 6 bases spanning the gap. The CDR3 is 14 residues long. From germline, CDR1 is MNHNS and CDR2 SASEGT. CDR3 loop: CASSELGSNQPQHF. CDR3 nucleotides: TGTGCCAGCAGTGAACTCGGCAGCAATCAGCCCCAGCATTTT.

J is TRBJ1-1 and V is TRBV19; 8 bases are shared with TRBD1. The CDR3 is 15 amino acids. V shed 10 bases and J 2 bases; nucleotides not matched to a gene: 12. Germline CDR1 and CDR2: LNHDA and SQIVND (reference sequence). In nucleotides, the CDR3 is TGTGCCACCCACGGACAGGGTTTCCCTAACACTGAAGCTTTCTTT. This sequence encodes CATHGQGFPNTEAFF.

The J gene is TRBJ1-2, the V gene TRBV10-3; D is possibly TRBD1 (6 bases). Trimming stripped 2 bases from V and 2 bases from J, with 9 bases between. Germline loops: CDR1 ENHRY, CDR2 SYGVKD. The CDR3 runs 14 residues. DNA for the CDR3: TGTGCCATCAGTGAGGACAGGTCAAACTATGGCTACACCTTC. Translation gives CAISEDRSNYGYTF.

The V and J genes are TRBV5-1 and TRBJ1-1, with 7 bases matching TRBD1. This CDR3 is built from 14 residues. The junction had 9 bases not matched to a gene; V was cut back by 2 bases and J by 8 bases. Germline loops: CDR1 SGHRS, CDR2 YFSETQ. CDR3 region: CASSLVSGQSEAFF. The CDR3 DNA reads TGCGCCAGCAGCTTAGTTTCGGGACAGAGCGAAGCTTTCTTT.

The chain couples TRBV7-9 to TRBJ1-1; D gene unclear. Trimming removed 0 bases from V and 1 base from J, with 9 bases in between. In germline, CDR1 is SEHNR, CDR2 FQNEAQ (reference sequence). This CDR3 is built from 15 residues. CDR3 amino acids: CASSLAAGSNTEAFF. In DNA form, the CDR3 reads TGTGCCAGCAGCTTAGCGGCGGGGTCGAACACTGAAGCTTTCTTT.

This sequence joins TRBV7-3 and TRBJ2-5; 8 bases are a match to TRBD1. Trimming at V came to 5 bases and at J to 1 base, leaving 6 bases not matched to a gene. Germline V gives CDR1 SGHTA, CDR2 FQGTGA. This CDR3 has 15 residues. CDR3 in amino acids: CASSPRQGRQETQYF. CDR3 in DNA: TGTGCCAGCAGCCCTAGACAGGGGCGCCAAGAGACCCAGTACTTC.

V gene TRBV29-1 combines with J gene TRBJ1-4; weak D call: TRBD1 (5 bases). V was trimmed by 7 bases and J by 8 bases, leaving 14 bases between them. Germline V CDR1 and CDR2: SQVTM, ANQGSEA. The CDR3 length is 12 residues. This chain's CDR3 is CSAQRTGEKLFF. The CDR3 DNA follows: TGCAGCGCTCAGCGCACAGGAGAAAAACTGTTTTTT.

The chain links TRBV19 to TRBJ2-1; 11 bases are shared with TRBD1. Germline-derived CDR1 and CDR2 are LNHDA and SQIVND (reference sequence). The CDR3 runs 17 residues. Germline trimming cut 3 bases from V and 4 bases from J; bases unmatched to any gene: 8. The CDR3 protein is CASSIGQGAVGYNEQFF. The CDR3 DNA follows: TGTGCCAGTAGTATCGGACAGGGGGCCGTTGGGTACAATGAGCAGTTCTTC.

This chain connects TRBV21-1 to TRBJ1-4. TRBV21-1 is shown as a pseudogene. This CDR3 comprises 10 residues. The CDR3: CARPRTGDFF. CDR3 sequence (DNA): TGTGCCAGACCCCGAACGGGGGACTTTTTT.